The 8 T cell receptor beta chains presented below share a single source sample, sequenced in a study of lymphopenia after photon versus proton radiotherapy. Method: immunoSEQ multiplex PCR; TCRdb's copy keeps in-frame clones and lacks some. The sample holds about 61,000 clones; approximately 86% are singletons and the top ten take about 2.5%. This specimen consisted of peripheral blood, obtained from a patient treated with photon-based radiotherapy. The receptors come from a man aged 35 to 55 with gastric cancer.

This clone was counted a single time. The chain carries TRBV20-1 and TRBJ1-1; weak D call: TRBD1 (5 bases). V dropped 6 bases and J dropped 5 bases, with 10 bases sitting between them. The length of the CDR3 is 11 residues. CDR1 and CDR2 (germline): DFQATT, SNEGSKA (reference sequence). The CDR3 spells CSAGRVTEAFF. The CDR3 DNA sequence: TGCAGTGCGGGCAGGGTGACTGAAGCTTTCTTT.

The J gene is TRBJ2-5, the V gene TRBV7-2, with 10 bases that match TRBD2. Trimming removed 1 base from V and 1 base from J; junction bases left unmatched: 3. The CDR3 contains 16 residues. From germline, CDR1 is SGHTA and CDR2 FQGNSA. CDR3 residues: CASSLVAGGPQETQYF. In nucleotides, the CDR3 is TGTGCCAGCAGCTTAGTAGCGGGGGGCCCCCAAGAGACCCAGTACTTC.

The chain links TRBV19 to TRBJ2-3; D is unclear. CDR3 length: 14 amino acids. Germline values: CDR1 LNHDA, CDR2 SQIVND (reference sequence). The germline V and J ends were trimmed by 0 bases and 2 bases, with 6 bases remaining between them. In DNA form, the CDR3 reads TGTGCCAGTAGTATAGACCACTACACAGATACGCAGTATTTT. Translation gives CASSIDHYTDTQYF.

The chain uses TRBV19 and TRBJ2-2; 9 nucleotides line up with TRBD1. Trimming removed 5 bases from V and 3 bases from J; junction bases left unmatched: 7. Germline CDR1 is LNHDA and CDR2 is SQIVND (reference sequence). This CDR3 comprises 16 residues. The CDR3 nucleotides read TGTGCCAGTAGTGCCTACAGGGGGCATGACACCGGGGAGCTGTTTTTT. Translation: CASSAYRGHDTGELFF.

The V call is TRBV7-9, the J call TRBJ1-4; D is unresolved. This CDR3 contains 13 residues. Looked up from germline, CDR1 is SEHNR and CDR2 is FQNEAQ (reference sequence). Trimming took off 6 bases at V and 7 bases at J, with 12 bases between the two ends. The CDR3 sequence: CASSETSGEKLFF. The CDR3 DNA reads TGTGCCAGCAGTGAGACATCAGGTGAAAAACTGTTTTTT.

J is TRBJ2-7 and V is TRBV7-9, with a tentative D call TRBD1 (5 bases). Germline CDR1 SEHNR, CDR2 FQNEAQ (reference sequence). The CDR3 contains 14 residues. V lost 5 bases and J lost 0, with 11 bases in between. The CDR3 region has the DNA TGTGCCAGCAGCCCAGGGTTGGGCTCCTACGAGCAGTACTTC. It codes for CASSPGLGSYEQYF.

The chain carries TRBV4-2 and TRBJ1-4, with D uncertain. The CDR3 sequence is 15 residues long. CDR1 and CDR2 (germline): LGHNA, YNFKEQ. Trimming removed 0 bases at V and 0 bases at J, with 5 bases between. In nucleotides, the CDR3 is TGTGCCAGCAGCCAAGAGGTCTCAACTAATGAAAAACTGTTTTTT. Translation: CASSQEVSTNEKLFF.

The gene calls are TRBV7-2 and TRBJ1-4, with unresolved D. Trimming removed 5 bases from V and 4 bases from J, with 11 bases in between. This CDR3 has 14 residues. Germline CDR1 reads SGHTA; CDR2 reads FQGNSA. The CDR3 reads CASSRYGVNEKLFF. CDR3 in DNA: TGTGCCAGCAGCCGTTATGGGGTTAATGAAAAACTGTTTTTT.